Below, 18 T cell receptor beta chains from the same sample are listed, as sequenced in a study of T cells in Graves' hyperthyroidism and ophthalmopathy. TCR beta CDR3 region amplification was performed from RNA transcripts. The TCR CDR3 was amplified in a first-round RT-PCR using the HTBI primer set. TCRdb fed the multiplex PCR reads into MiXCR, producing one record per CDR3 protein. The top ten clones hold just under 45% of a sample with around 200,000 distinct CDR3 sequences, around 17% of them seen once. Sequences were obtained from blood. The receptors were sampled from a man aged 40-49 years with Graves' hyperthyroidism.

This clonotype turned up a few times. J is TRBJ1-5 and V is TRBV27; D is unresolved. The CDR3 sequence is 15 residues long. In germline, CDR1 is MNHEY, CDR2 SMNVEV (reference sequence). The V and J ends lost 5 bases and 0 bases respectively, with 11 bases between them. CDR3 nucleotide sequence: TGTGCCAGCAGTCAACAGATTAATAGCAATCAGCCCCAGCATTTT. It yields the protein CASSQQINSNQPQHF.

This clonotype was seen ten or more times. The V and J genes are TRBV3-1 and TRBJ2-3, with 8 bases matching TRBD1. The CDR3 loop spans 16 amino acids. Looked up from germline, CDR1 is LGHDT and CDR2 is YNNKEL (reference sequence). V was pared by 2 bases and J by 5 bases, with 9 bases of the junction left unmatched. In DNA form, the CDR3 reads TGTGCCAGCAGCCAAACGACAGGGGCGGGCGGAGATACGCAGTATTTT. Translation: CASSQTTGAGGDTQYF.

This chain joins TRBV7-9 and TRBJ2-5; D uncertain. This CDR3 has 14 amino acids. The V end lost 4 bases, the J end lost 12 bases, and 21 bases lay between the germline ends. Germline assignment: CDR1 SEHNR and CDR2 FQNEAQ (reference sequence). CDR3 coding DNA: TGTGCCAGCAGCTCAAGCCGAGCCGCCACCGAAGAGTACTTC. Translating it yields CASSSSRAATEEYF.

This clonotype was counted ten times or more. J is TRBJ1-5 and V is TRBV7-9; D is undetermined. CDR1 and CDR2 (germline): SEHNR, FQNEAQ (reference sequence). The CDR3 sequence is 15 residues long. The V gene lost 1 base and the J gene lost 8 bases, with 15 bases spanning the gap. CDR3 sequence (DNA): TGTGCCAGCAGCTTAGAACCCTCAGGAACGGAGCCCCAGCATTTT. Residues: CASSLEPSGTEPQHF.

V and J are TRBV29-1 and TRBJ2-1, with TRBD2 identical over 8 bases. CDR3 length equals 18 residues. CDR1 and CDR2 (germline): SQVTM, ANQGSEA. V shed 3 bases, J shed 10 bases, and the junction held 23 bases outside the gene matches. The DNA for the CDR3 is TGCAGCGTTGATAGTGGGTTTGGATCGGGACTAGTAGGAAAGGAGCAGTTCTTC. It yields the protein CSVDSGFGSGLVGKEQFF.

This clonotype was counted ten times or more. The J gene is TRBJ1-5, the V gene TRBV20-1; 10 positions agree with TRBD1. The CDR3 consists of 16 residues. Germline values: CDR1 DFQATT, CDR2 SNEGSKA (reference sequence). Trimming removed 6 bases from V and 2 bases from J; junction bases left unmatched: 10. CDR3: CSAFSGTGAGNQPQHF. In DNA form, the CDR3 reads TGCAGTGCCTTCTCCGGGACAGGGGCAGGCAATCAGCCCCAGCATTTT.

This clonotype appeared many times. The J gene is TRBJ2-7, the V gene TRBV20-1; D possibly corresponds to TRBD1 (7 bases). Germline assignment: CDR1 DFQATT and CDR2 SNEGSKA (reference sequence). The CDR3 loop spans 14 amino acids. Trimming stripped 6 bases from V and 2 bases from J, with 17 bases between. This CDR3 is CSAGEVQGAYEQYF. CDR3 nucleotides: TGCAGTGCGGGGGAGGTCCAGGGGGCCTACGAGCAGTACTTC.

V and J are TRBV15 and TRBJ1-5; D remains unclear. The CDR3 extends over 13 amino acids. V lost 0 bases and J 4 bases, leaving 4 bases between the germline ends. CDR1 and CDR2 (germline): LNHNV, YYDKDF (reference sequence). This CDR3 reads CATSRDVNQPQHF. The CDR3 DNA follows: TGTGCCACCAGCAGAGATGTGAATCAGCCCCAGCATTTT.

This clonotype was observed many times. The chain combines TRBV30 with TRBJ1-4, with D unclear. Germline V CDR1 and CDR2: GTSNPN, SVGIG (reference sequence). Trimming took off 2 bases at V and 11 bases at J, with 15 bases between the two ends. This CDR3 is 13 amino acids long. The CDR3 spells CAWSSAGWEKLFF. As DNA, the CDR3 is TGTGCCTGGAGTTCTGCTGGCTGGGAGAAACTGTTTTTT.

This clonotype appeared many times. The rearrangement links TRBV2 to TRBJ1-1; no reliable D call. The CDR3 has 14 residues. Trimming stripped 2 bases from V and 1 base from J, with 8 bases between. Germline CDR1 and CDR2: SNHLY and FYNNEI. CDR3 sequence: CASSEQESNTEAFF. As DNA, the CDR3 is TGTGCCAGCAGTGAACAGGAGTCGAACACTGAAGCTTTCTTT.

As for this clonotype: This could be a read error, since a much larger clone is one nucleotide away. V usage is TRBV6-1 and J usage is TRBJ2-1; D is ambiguous. The CDR3 sequence is 13 residues long. Germline CDR1 MNHNS, CDR2 SASEGT. The CDR3 DNA reads TGCGCCAGTCCGATTATAACGGAAAATGAGCAGTTCTTC. Translating it yields CASPIITENEQFF.

This clonotype has a single count. This chain links TRBV7-9 with TRBJ1-4; weak D call: TRBD1 (6 bases). Trimming left V 5 bases short and J 7 bases short, with 14 bases between. Germline-derived CDR1 and CDR2 are SEHNR and FQNEAQ (reference sequence). The CDR3 has 14 amino acids. CDR3 bases: TGTGCCAGCAGCCCGATGGGGGCAGGTGAAAAACTGTTTTTT. Translation: CASSPMGAGEKLFF. The full variable domain, rest sourced from reference TRBV7-9 and TRBJ1-4, is DTGVSQNPRHKITKRGQNVTFRCDPISEHNRLYWYRQTLGQGPEFLTYFQNEAQLEKSRLLSDRFSAERPKGSFSTLEIQRTEQGDSAMYLCASSPMGAGEKLFFGSGTQLSVL.

This clonotype was counted at least ten times. The chain joins TRBV10-3 to TRBJ2-2; D possibly corresponds to TRBD2 (5 bases). The CDR3 loop spans 14 amino acids. The germline V gene encodes CDR1 ENHRY and CDR2 SYGVKD. V was clipped by 6 bases and J by 7 bases, with 15 bases between them. The CDR3 nucleotides read TGTGCCATCAGCGCTGGCGGGCGTGACGGGGAGCTGTTTTTT. Encoded protein: CAISAGGRDGELFF.

This chain uses TRBV27 with TRBJ2-1, with D possibly TRBD1 on 5 matching bases. Germline V gene lookup returns CDR1 MNHEY and CDR2 SMNVEV (reference sequence). The CDR3 consists of 15 residues. With 3 bases removed from V and 0 bases from J, the gap between germline ends came to 9 bases. As DNA, the CDR3 is TGTGCCAGCAGTTTGGGGCCGAGCTCCTACAATGAGCAGTTCTTC. It codes for CASSLGPSSYNEQFF.

A word on this clonotype: This sequence may be a read error, since a much larger clone differs from it by one base. The chain recombines TRBV28 with TRBJ2-7; D is possibly TRBD2 (5 bases). Germline CDR1 and CDR2: MDHEN and SYDVKM. V shed 6 bases and J shed 1 base, with 16 bases lying between them. The CDR3 extends over 15 amino acids. The CDR3 bases are TGTGCCAGCAGCCTTTTCGTAAGCGGATCCTACGAGCAGTACTTC. The encoded protein is CASSLFVSGSYEQYF.

V is TRBV12-3 or TRBV12-4 and J is TRBJ2-2; D gene uncertain. V was pared by 1 base and J by 2 bases, with 8 bases between. The CDR3 totals 15 residues. Here the CDR3 reads CASSLVHTNTGELFF. The CDR3 nucleotides read TGTGCCAGCAGTTTAGTACACACTAACACCGGGGAGCTGTTTTTT.

This clonotype showed up just a few times. J is TRBJ2-1 and V is TRBV6-1, with D maybe TRBD1 (6 bases). Looked up from germline, CDR1 is MNHNS and CDR2 is SASEGT. Between the trimmed V and J ends, which lost 9 bases and 10 bases, there was a span of 13 bases. The CDR3 loop spans 11 amino acids. The DNA for the CDR3 is TGTGCCAGTACCCCAGACAGGGAGCAGTTCTTC. It specifies CASTPDREQFF.

This clonotype was recorded at least ten times. The chain is built from TRBV30 and TRBJ1-4; no clear D gene. The CDR3 covers 10 residues. Germline CDR1 reads GTSNPN; CDR2 reads SVGIG (reference sequence). V was pared by 1 base and J by 8 bases, with 2 bases between. CDR3 in amino acids: CAWSEEKLFF. The CDR3, as DNA: TGTGCCTGGAGTGAGGAAAAACTGTTTTTT.